This entry features one TCR beta chain sequence. Its matching antigen is unknown. Data came from immunoSEQ multiplex PCR; TCRdb stores just in-frame clones and leaves some out. The sample records roughly 150,000 clones, about 83% being singletons. The data were taken from a study of T cell responses to AZD1222 COVID-19 vaccine. Study findings and constraints: Researchers report vaccine-associated CD4 TCRs spanning spike, with dominance at 160-218 and 743-854. Just a handful of AZD1222 recipients were seropositive at baseline. Targets within unmutated variant regions were reportedly found for nearly half of spike-specific TCRs. Donors were mostly white British, more females; clonal diversity possibly underestimated.

Trimming cost V 5 bases and J 5 bases, with 12 bases left between them. The CDR3 contains 13 residues. Germline CDR1 is MGHRA and CDR2 is YSYEKL. This chain links TRBV4-1 with TRBJ2-5; tentative D call: TRBD1 (6 bases). The sample here was peripheral blood, taken 28 days after the second AZD1222 dose. The origin of this receptor is an adult who received the AZD1222 COVID-19 vaccine. CDR3 sequence: CASSSTGRETQYF. CDR3 bases: TGCGCCAGCAGCTCGACAGGAAGGGAGACCCAGTACTTC.